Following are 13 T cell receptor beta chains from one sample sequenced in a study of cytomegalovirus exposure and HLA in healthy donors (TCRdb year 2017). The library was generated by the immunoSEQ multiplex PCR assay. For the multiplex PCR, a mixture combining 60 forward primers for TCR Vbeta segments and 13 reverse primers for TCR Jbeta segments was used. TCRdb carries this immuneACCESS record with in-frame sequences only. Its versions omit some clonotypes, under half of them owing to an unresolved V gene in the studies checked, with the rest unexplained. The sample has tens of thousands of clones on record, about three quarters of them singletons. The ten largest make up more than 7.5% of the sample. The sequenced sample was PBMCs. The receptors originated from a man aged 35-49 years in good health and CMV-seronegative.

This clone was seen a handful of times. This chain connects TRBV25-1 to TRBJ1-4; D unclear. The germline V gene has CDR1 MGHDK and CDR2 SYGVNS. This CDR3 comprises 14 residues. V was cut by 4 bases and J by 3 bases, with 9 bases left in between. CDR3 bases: TGTGCCAGCAGTGTCCACGGAGCTAATGAAAAACTGTTTTTT. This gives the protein CASSVHGANEKLFF.

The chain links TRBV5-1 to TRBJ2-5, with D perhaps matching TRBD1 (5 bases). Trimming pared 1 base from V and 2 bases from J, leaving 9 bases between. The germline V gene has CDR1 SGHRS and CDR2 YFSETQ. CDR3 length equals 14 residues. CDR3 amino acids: CASSLTGEQETQYF. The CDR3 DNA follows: TGCGCCAGCAGCTTGACAGGCGAACAAGAGACCCAGTACTTC.

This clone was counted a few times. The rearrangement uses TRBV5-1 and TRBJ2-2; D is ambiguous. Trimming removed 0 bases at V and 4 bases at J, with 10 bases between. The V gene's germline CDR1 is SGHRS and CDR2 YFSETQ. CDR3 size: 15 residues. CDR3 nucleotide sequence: TGCGCCAGCAGCTTGGATGGCCCCTCCACCGGGGAGCTGTTTTTT. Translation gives CASSLDGPSTGELFF.

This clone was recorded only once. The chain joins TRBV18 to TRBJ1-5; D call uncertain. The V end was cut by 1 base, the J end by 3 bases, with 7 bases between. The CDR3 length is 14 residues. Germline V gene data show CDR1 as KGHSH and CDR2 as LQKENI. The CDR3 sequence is CASSPRHVNQPQHF. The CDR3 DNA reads TGTGCCAGCTCACCACGACACGTCAATCAGCCCCAGCATTTT.

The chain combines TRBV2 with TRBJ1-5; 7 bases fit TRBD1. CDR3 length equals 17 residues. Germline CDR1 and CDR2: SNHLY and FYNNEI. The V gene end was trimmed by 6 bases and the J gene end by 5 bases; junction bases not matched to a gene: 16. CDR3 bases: TGTGCCAGCAGGCTGGGACCGCAGGGGGGTCAGGATCAGCCCCAGCATTTT. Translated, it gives CASRLGPQGGQDQPQHF. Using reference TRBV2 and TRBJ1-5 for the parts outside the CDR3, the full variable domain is EPEVTQTPSHQVTQMGQEVILRCVPISNHLYFYWYRQILGQKVEFLVSFYNNEISEKSEIFDDQFSVERPDGSNFTLKIRSTKLEDSAMYFCASRLGPQGGQDQPQHFGDGTRLSIL.

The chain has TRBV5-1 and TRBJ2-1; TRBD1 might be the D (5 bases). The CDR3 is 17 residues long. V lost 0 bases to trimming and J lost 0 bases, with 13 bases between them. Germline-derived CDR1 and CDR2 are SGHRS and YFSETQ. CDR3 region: CASSLALSTDSYNEQFF. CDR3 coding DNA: TGCGCCAGCAGCTTGGCCCTATCGACAGACTCCTACAATGAGCAGTTCTTC.

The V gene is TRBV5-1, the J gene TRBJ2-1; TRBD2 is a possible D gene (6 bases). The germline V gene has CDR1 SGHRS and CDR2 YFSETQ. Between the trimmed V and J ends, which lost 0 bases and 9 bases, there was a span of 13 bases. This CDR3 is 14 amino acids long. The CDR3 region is CASSLASTSFEQFF. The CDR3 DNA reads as TGCGCCAGCAGCTTGGCCAGCACTAGCTTTGAGCAGTTCTTC.

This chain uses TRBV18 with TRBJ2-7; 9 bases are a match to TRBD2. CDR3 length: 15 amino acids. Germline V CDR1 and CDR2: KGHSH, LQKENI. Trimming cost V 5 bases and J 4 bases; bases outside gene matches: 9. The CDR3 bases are TGTGCCAGCTCAACCTCTAGCGGGGAGGGGTACGAGCAGTACTTC. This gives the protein CASSTSSGEGYEQYF.

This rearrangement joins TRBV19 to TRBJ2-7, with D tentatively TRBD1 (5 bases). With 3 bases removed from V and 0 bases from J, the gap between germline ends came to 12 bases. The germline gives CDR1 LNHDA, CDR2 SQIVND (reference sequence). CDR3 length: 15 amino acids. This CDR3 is CASSIRQSSSYEQYF. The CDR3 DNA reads TGTGCCAGTAGTATCAGACAGAGCAGCTCCTACGAGCAGTACTTC. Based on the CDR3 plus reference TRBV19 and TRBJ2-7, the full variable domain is DGGITQSPKYLFRKEGQNVTLSCEQNLNHDAMYWYRQDPGQGLRLIYYSQIVNDFQKGDIAEGYSVSREKKESFPLTVTSAQKNPTAFYLCASSIRQSSSYEQYFGPGTRLTVT.

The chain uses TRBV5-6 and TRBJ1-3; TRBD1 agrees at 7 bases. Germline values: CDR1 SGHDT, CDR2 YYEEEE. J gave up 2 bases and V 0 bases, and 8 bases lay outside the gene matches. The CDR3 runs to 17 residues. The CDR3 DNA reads TGTGCCAGCAGCTTGGGGACATACAGGGGCACTGGAAACACCATATATTTT. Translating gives CASSLGTYRGTGNTIYF.

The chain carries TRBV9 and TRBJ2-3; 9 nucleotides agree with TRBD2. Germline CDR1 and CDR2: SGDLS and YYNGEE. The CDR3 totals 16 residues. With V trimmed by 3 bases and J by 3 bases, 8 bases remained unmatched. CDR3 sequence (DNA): TGTGCCAGCAGCGAGGGAGGGCGGGGGGGTACAGATACGCAGTATTTT. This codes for CASSEGGRGGTDTQYF.

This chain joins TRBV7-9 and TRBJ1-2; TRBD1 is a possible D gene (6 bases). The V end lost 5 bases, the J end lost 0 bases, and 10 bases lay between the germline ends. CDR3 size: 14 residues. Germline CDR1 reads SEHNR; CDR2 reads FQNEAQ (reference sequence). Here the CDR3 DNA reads TGTGCCAGCAGCCCACAGGGACCTAACTATGGCTACACCTTC. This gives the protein CASSPQGPNYGYTF.

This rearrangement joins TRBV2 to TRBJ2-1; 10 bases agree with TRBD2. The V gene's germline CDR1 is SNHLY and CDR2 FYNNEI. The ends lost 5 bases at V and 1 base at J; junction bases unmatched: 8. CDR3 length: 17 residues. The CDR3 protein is CASSYFSGGPSYNEQFF. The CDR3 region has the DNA TGTGCCAGCAGTTACTTTAGCGGGGGGCCATCCTACAATGAGCAGTTCTTC. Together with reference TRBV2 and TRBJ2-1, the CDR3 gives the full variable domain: EPEVTQTPSHQVTQMGQEVILRCVPISNHLYFYWYRQILGQKVEFLVSFYNNEISEKSEIFDDQFSVERPDGSNFTLKIRSTKLEDSAMYFCASSYFSGGPSYNEQFFGPGTRLTVL.